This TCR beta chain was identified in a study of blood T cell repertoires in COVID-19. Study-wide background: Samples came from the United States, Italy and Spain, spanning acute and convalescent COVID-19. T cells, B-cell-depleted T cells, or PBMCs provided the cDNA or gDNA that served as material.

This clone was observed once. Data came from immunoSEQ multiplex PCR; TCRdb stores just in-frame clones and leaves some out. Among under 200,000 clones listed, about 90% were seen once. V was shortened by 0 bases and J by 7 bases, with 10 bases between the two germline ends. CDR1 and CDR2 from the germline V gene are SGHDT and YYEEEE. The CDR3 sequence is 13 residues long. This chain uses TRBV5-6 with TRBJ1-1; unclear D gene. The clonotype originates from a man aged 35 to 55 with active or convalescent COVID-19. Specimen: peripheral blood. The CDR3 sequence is CASSLGDWYEAFF. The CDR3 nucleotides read TGTGCCAGCAGCTTGGGCGATTGGTATGAAGCTTTCTTT.